The clone carrying this TCR beta chain was seen more than once but under ten times. This entry comes from a study of blood T cell repertoires in COVID-19. Study details: Acute and convalescent COVID-19 samples came from the United States, Italy and Spain. Sources were T cells, B-cell-depleted T cells, or PBMCs; the material itself was cDNA or gDNA.

This CDR3 has 16 amino acids. Trimming removed 2 bases from V and 0 bases from J, with 11 bases in between. CDR1 is LGHNA and CDR2 is YSLEER in the germline V gene. Original analysis: Estimates of nucleated cell counts were drawn from the amplification of reference gene primers. The assay was immunoSEQ multiplex PCR, and TCRdb's table has in-frame clones only and misses some. Clonal size and the V and J genes are those of that table, whereas D and trimming came from the DNA. The table records around 140,000 clones, 80% to 90% of them present only once. The TCR comes from a human donor with acute or convalescent COVID-19. The donor label of this sample is uncertain. Sample: peripheral blood. The rearrangement uses TRBV4-3 and TRBJ1-3; possible D gene TRBD1, 5 bases. The CDR3 region has the DNA TGCGCCAGCAGCCAACAAACGGGGGTCTCTGGAAACACCATATATTTT. Residues: CASSQQTGVSGNTIYF.